The 7 T cell receptor beta chains presented below share a single source sample, sequenced in a study of blood T cells in healthy people across ages. Together with a sample-barcoded 5' primer, a J-beta primer mix was included in a second PCR lasting about 7 to 11 cycles. TCRdb passed the 5' RACE reads through MiXCR, listing each CDR3 protein once. This sample carries 1.2 million to 1.5 million distinct CDR3 sequences, 40% to 50% of them seen once, and the ten largest clones take 7% to 9%. The sequencing input was blood. These receptors originate from a woman aged 18-29 years in good health.

The rearrangement uses TRBV29-1 and TRBJ1-2; perhaps TRBD1 as D (6 bases). Trimming shortened V by 3 bases and J by 4 bases, and 9 bases separated the two germline ends. CDR1 SQVTM and CDR2 ANQGSEA come from the germline V gene. The CDR3 sequence is 12 residues long. The CDR3 sequence is CSVESGAYGYTF. DNA of the CDR3: TGCAGCGTTGAGTCAGGGGCCTATGGCTACACCTTC.

The V call is TRBV13, the J call TRBJ2-3; D might be TRBD2 (5 bases). V was shortened by 6 bases and J by 1 base, with 14 bases between the two germline ends. The CDR3 is 15 amino acids. Per germline, CDR1 PRHDT and CDR2 FYEKMQ (reference sequence). In DNA, the CDR3 is TGTGCCAGCAGTTCCCCTTTGCGGGGCACAGATACGCAGTATTTT. This codes for CASSSPLRGTDTQYF.

The V call is TRBV7-9, the J call TRBJ2-7; 7 nucleotides match TRBD1. The CDR3 spans 16 residues. Trimming at V came to 7 bases and at J to 0 bases, leaving 12 bases not matched to a gene. The germline V gene has CDR1 SEHNR and CDR2 FQNEAQ (reference sequence). CDR3 nucleotides: TGTGCCAGCACCCATCTGGAGGACAGGAGCTCCTACGAGCAGTACTTC. This encodes CASTHLEDRSSYEQYF.

About this clonotype: The junction shows a germline mismatch at one end, possibly a read error. The rearrangement links TRBV28 to TRBJ2-3, with a weak D call TRBD2 (7 bases). This CDR3 region has 14 residues. From germline, CDR1 is MDHEN and CDR2 SYDVKM. CDR3 amino acids: CTSNRRGGTDTQYF. The CDR3 DNA reads TGTACCAGCAACAGAAGGGGGGGGACAGATACGCAGTATTTT.

This clonotype occurred a few times. This chain connects TRBV20-1 to TRBJ1-2; the match to TRBD1 covers 7 bases. Germline V gene lookup returns CDR1 DFQATT and CDR2 SNEGSKA (reference sequence). The junction had 12 bases not matched to a gene; V was cut back by 7 bases and J by 4 bases. CDR3 length: 14 residues. The CDR3 nucleotides read TGCAGTGTTAAGGGGGACAGCGGGGCCTATGGCTACACCTTC. It encodes CSVKGDSGAYGYTF.

Only a few counts were recorded for this clonotype. The rearrangement uses TRBV28 and TRBJ2-7, with D possibly TRBD2 on 7 matching bases. Trimming pared 8 bases from V and 5 bases from J, leaving 22 bases between. CDR1 and CDR2 (germline): MDHEN, SYDVKM. CDR3 length: 15 amino acids. The CDR3: CASGPMRGGTDEQYF. The CDR3 coding sequence is TGTGCCAGCGGGCCTATGAGGGGGGGCACGGACGAGCAGTACTTC.

Only a few counts were recorded for this clonotype. The chain couples TRBV4-2 to TRBJ1-4; 8 bases fit TRBD1. Germline CDR1 and CDR2: LGHNA and YNFKEQ. The length of the CDR3 is 16 residues. J gave up 1 base and V 0 bases, and 1 base lay outside the gene matches. The CDR3 reads CASSQDGTGTNEKLFF. The DNA for the CDR3 is TGTGCCAGCAGCCAAGACGGGACAGGAACTAATGAAAAACTGTTTTTT.